Listed below are T cell receptor beta chains from one sample, sequenced in a study of shared clonotypes between healthy human individuals. Data came from immunoSEQ multiplex PCR; TCRdb stores just in-frame clones and leaves some out. Of hundreds of thousands of clones detected, 90% to 97% appear once; the ten largest clones hold about 0.064%. Sequencing was performed on naive CD4+ T cells sorted from blood. Every receptor here comes from a woman in her thirties in good health. Both conserved end residues are trimmed from each CDR3. The order of the fields is J gene, V gene, CDR3 protein.

TRBJ2-7 | TRBV28 | ASSSYRGLNEQY
TRBJ1-1 | TRBV25-1 | ASSETPFTEAF
TRBJ2-1 | TRBV6-4 | ASSPKRGLAYNEQF
TRBJ2-6 | TRBV19 | ASAPGHNPGANVLT
TRBJ2-3 | TRBV7-9 | ASSLALLAGLDTQY
TRBJ2-7 | TRBV4-1 | ASSQRAGTRPYEQY
TRBJ2-3 | TRBV30 | AWSPGTSGNVPDTQY
TRBJ2-2 | TRBV4-1 | ASSLYTDTGELF
TRBJ1-4 | TRBV7-6 | ASSSFSTAATNEKLF
NA | TRBV7-9 | ASSLTSSYEQY
TRBJ1-1 | TRBV4-1 | ASSQGGDRLNTEAF
TRBJ2-5 | TRBV5-1 | ASTRPGAGVVAQY
TRBJ2-2 | TRBV6-9 | ASSYDRPPGELF
TRBJ1-2 | TRBV11-2 | ASSHQAGIYGYT
TRBJ1-4 | TRBV19 | ASSKGKKDRGRAEKLF
TRBJ2-1 | TRBV27 | ASSPFPGAGTYNEQF
TRBJ2-3 | TRBV29-1 | SVEPRRADTQY
TRBJ2-1 | TRBV5-1 | ASSPTSGSGLEQF
TRBJ1-1 | TRBV18 | ASYPTEQNTEAF
TRBJ1-2 | TRBV5-6 | ASSKPLRSGYT
TRBJ1-1 | TRBV7-8 | ASRLGQNTEAF
TRBJ1-4 | TRBV28 | ASSPPGGWGGVNEKLF
TRBJ2-3 | TRBV27 | ASSLFALSTDTQY
TRBJ1-4 | TRBV25-1 | ASRGGASGEKLF
TRBJ2-5 | TRBV28 | ASARPQETQY
TRBJ1-2 | TRBV9 | ASSNTRVLGYT
TRBJ1-3 | TRBV30 | ACGITGNTIY
TRBJ2-7 | TRBV9 | ASSTTWREDYEQY
TRBJ2-3 | TRBV2 | ASSEGWDRGTDTQY
TRBJ1-1 | TRBV28 | ASTSPSEAF
TRBJ2-7 | TRBV18 | ASSPPIEVADSYEQN
TRBJ1-4 | TRBV7-9 | ASTKGPTEKLF
TRBJ2-7 | TRBV4-1 | ASSQAGAYSSYEQY
TRBJ1-1 | TRBV5-6 | ASSQFDRLNTEAF
TRBJ2-7 | TRBV5-8 | ASSKLLAGGPDEQY